This T cell receptor (beta chain) was recovered during a study of breast tumors, draining lymph nodes, adjacent tissues. TCRdb itself ran the multiplex PCR reads through MiXCR, one entry per CDR3 protein. This sample has approximately 130,000 distinct CDR3 sequences, with approximately 22% found just once. Samples came from axillary lymph nodes draining the breast cancer. The V and J ends lost 0 bases and 3 bases respectively, with 7 bases between them. This CDR3 comprises 14 residues. Germline loops: CDR1 SGHRS, CDR2 YFSETQ. This clonotype occurred many times. This TCR was sampled from a female donor with breast cancer. Some clones in this sample may be carry-over from other donors' samples. What was sequenced was axillary lymph node tissue. The chain uses TRBV5-1 and TRBJ1-3; no definite D call. The CDR3 DNA reads TGCGCCAGCAGCTTGGTAGGGTATGGAAACACCATATATTTT. This sequence encodes CASSLVGYGNTIYF.